These 28 T cell receptor beta chains came from one sample sequenced in a study of identical twins. Each CDR3 protein is one row after TCRdb ran MiXCR on the 5' RACE reads. Among roughly 770,000 distinct CDR3 sequences listed, around a sixth were seen once. In addition, the sample was reused for a study of T cells expressing NK-cell markers.

The sequenced material came from PBMCs. The receptors here all came from a woman in her late teens or twenties in good health.

The chain joins TRBV29-1 to TRBJ1-3, with 7 bases aligning to TRBD1. Germline CDR1 SQVTM, CDR2 ANQGSEA. V dropped 5 bases and J dropped 4; count of bases not matched to a gene: 2. The CDR3 covers 12 residues. CDR3 sequence: CSVLTGGNTIYF. The DNA for the CDR3 is TGCAGCGTTTTGACAGGGGGAAACACCATATATTTT. The full variable domain, completed using reference TRBV29-1 and TRBJ1-3, is SAVISQKPSRDICQRGTSLTIQCQVDSQVTMMFWYRQQPGQSLTLIATANQGSEATYESGFVIDKFPISRPNLTFSTLTVSNMSPEDSSIYLCSVLTGGNTIYFGEGSWLTVV.

The V and J genes are TRBV12-3 or TRBV12-4 and TRBJ1-1; weak D call: TRBD1 (6 bases). V lost 7 bases and J lost 0, with 12 bases in between. The CDR3 contains 14 residues. The CDR3 protein is CASTPGQLNTEAFF. The DNA of the CDR3 is TGTGCCAGCACCCCCGGACAGTTGAACACTGAAGCTTTCTTT.

The genes are TRBV12-3 or TRBV12-4 and TRBJ1-1; D uncertain. The germline V and J ends were trimmed by 7 bases and 11 bases, with 17 bases remaining between them. CDR3 size: 12 residues. The chain's CDR3 is CASTLGLLGAFF. The CDR3 DNA reads TGTGCCAGCACCTTGGGCCTACTCGGGGCTTTCTTT.

This clonotype came up many times. The V and J genes are TRBV20-1 and TRBJ2-4, with a possible D match to TRBD2 (6 bases). CDR1 and CDR2 (germline): DFQATT, SNEGSKA (reference sequence). The CDR3 contains 14 residues. Trimming took 2 bases from V and 0 from J, leaving 8 bases between them. The CDR3 protein is CSARPGLAKNIQYF. CDR3 in DNA: TGCAGTGCTAGACCGGGACTAGCCAAAAACATTCAGTACTTC.

This clonotype was seen only a few times. The J gene is TRBJ2-3, the V gene TRBV21-1. TRBV21-1 is termed a pseudogene. The CDR3 contains 11 residues. CDR3 sequence: CASKQADTQYF. The CDR3 bases are TGTGCCAGCAAGCAGGCAGATACGCAGTATTTT.

This chain joins TRBV11-2 and TRBJ2-6; D gene uncertain. The germline CDR1 and CDR2 sequences are SGHAT and FQNNGV. The ends were cut back, 3 bases at V and 2 bases at J, with 8 bases in the middle. CDR3 length: 15 residues. CDR3 bases: TGTGCCAGCAGCTTCGGCACAGCTGGGGCCAACGTCCTGACTTTC. It yields the protein CASSFGTAGANVLTF.

CDR3 coding DNA: TGTGCCAGCAGTTACTCACCTACTCGGAACGAGCAGTACTTC. Protein: CASSYSPTRNEQYF. The chain links TRBV6-5 to TRBJ2-7; D not certain. The CDR3 consists of 14 residues. V lost 0 bases and J lost 5, with 11 bases in between. The germline gives CDR1 MNHEY, CDR2 SVGAGI.

The V gene is TRBV12-3 or TRBV12-4, the J gene TRBJ1-2; TRBD1 is a possible D gene (5 bases). The CDR3 runs to 14 residues. V lost 4 bases, J lost 0 bases, and 9 bases lay in between. This chain's CDR3 is CASSYGTSNYGYTF. DNA for the CDR3: TGTGCCAGCAGTTACGGGACGTCTAACTATGGCTACACCTTC.

This clonotype was picked up a small number of times. The chain employs TRBV4-2 and TRBJ2-5; 7 nucleotides line up with TRBD1. V lost 3 bases, J lost 2 bases, and 3 bases stayed unmatched. This CDR3 comprises 14 residues. Germline values: CDR1 LGHNA, CDR2 YNFKEQ. The CDR3 is CASSHRTGQETQYF. The CDR3, as DNA: TGTGCCAGCAGCCATCGGACAGGTCAAGAGACCCAGTACTTC.

The sample holds many counts of this clonotype. The rearrangement uses TRBV12-3 or TRBV12-4 and TRBJ2-3; the D gene could be TRBD1 or TRBD2 (5 bases each). V dropped 6 bases and J dropped 0 bases, with 13 bases sitting between them. This CDR3 has 15 amino acids. The CDR3 nucleotides are TGTGCCAGCAGGCTATTGGGGGAAAGCACAGATACGCAGTATTTT. Translated: CASRLLGESTDTQYF.

The chain carries TRBV9 and TRBJ2-2; no firm D call. Germline loops: CDR1 SGDLS, CDR2 YYNGEE. The CDR3 is 12 residues long. Deletions cut 6 bases from V and 10 bases from J, with 13 bases between. The CDR3 loop is CASTSPGMELFF. The DNA for the CDR3 is TGTGCCAGCACCTCACCTGGGATGGAGCTGTTTTTT.

This clonotype was seen a handful of times. The chain joins TRBV9 to TRBJ1-2; D gene uncertain. Deletions cut 6 bases from V and 8 bases from J, with 14 bases between. The CDR3 totals 12 residues. Per germline, CDR1 SGDLS and CDR2 YYNGEE. CDR3 region: CASNDEGGGYTF. The DNA of the CDR3 is TGTGCCAGCAATGACGAGGGTGGGGGCTACACCTTC.

The DNA for the CDR3 is TGTGCCAGCAGCCCGGTGAGACAGGGGTTCGACGAGCAGTACTTC. As protein: CASSPVRQGFDEQYF. The V and J genes are TRBV5-4 and TRBJ2-7, with 8 bases aligning to TRBD1. Germline CDR1 and CDR2: SGHNT and YYREEE (reference sequence). The CDR3 has 15 amino acids. Unmatched junction bases numbered 11, after V lost 4 bases and J lost 5 bases.

The V gene is TRBV24-1, the J gene TRBJ2-5, with D hard to call. Deletions cut 3 bases from V and 5 bases from J, with 12 bases between. The CDR3 consists of 14 residues. In germline, CDR1 is KGHDR, CDR2 SFDVKD. This CDR3 is CATSDGESGETQYF. The CDR3 DNA reads TGTGCCACCAGTGATGGTGAGTCAGGCGAGACCCAGTACTTC.

V and J are TRBV7-2 and TRBJ2-2, with D tentatively TRBD1 or TRBD2 (5 bases each). CDR3 length equals 15 residues. Trimming left V 10 bases short and J 8 bases short, with 23 bases between. Germline values: CDR1 SGHTA, CDR2 FQGNSA. The CDR3: CATLVGPLLPGELFF. Written as DNA, the CDR3 is TGTGCCACCCTGGTGGGACCGCTCTTACCAGGGGAGCTGTTTTTT. The variable domain in full, with the rest retrieved from reference TRBV7-2 and TRBJ2-2, is GAGVSQSPSNKVTEKGKDVELRCDPISGHTALYWYRQSLGQGLEFLIYFQGNSAPDKSGLPSDRFSAERTGGSVSTLTIQRTQQEDSAVYLCATLVGPLLPGELFFGEGSRLTVL.

This clonotype has more than one count but fewer than ten. The V and J genes are TRBV20-1 and TRBJ2-3, with D tentatively TRBD2 (5 bases). V gave up 7 bases and J gave up 1 base, with 18 bases separating them. This CDR3 has 15 amino acids. The V gene's germline CDR1 is DFQATT and CDR2 SNEGSKA (reference sequence). CDR3 sequence (DNA): TGCAGTGTCCCTTTCCGAGCGGACGGCACAGATACGCAGTATTTT. Protein: CSVPFRADGTDTQYF.

At least ten counts were recorded for this clonotype. J is TRBJ2-5 and V is TRBV20-1; 9 positions match TRBD1. The V gene end was trimmed by 5 bases and the J gene end by 5 bases; junction bases not matched to a gene: 6. Germline V lookup: CDR1 DFQATT, CDR2 SNEGSKA (reference sequence). The CDR3 loop spans 13 amino acids. The CDR3 nucleotides are TGCAGTGCTGGAAACAGGGGGCGGGAGACCCAGTACTTC. It translates to CSAGNRGRETQYF.

The chain has TRBV6-5 and TRBJ2-5; 8 bases are a match to TRBD2. Looked up from germline, CDR1 is MNHEY and CDR2 is SVGAGI. CDR3 length equals 16 residues. V gave up 0 bases and J gave up 5 bases; unmatched junction bases: 8. The CDR3 DNA follows: TGTGCCAGCAGTTACTCGATCCCCGGACTAGCTGAGACCCAGTACTTC. It encodes CASSYSIPGLAETQYF.

This clonotype was found a few times. The chain couples TRBV7-9 to TRBJ1-4; maybe TRBD1 (5 bases). Looked up from germline, CDR1 is SEHNR and CDR2 is FQNEAQ (reference sequence). The CDR3 loop spans 15 amino acids. The germline V and J ends were trimmed by 2 bases and 6 bases, with 13 bases remaining between them. The CDR3 nucleotides read TGTGCCAGCAGCTTACGGACACCCTTGGATGAAAAACTGTTTTTT. Protein product: CASSLRTPLDEKLFF.

The sample holds a few counts of this clonotype. The chain is built from TRBV18 and TRBJ2-7; 7 nucleotides agree with TRBD2. The CDR3 totals 14 residues. Germline V lookup: CDR1 KGHSH, CDR2 LQKENI. V lost 5 bases and J lost 3; bases outside the gene matches: 7. The CDR3 DNA is TGTGCCAGCTCATCGTTGTCGGGGGGCTACGAGCAGTACTTC. Translation: CASSSLSGGYEQYF.

This clonotype was detected ten times or more. One end of the junction is discordant with germline, which a read error may explain. The genes are TRBV5-1 and TRBJ2-5; D gene unclear. The length of the CDR3 is 12 residues. In germline, CDR1 is SGHRS, CDR2 YFSETQ. The DNA for the CDR3 is TGTGCCAGCAGTTTAAACCAAGAGACCCAGTACTTC. It codes for CASSLNQETQYF.

J is TRBJ2-7 and V is TRBV20-1; the match to TRBD1 covers 7 bases. The CDR3 runs 13 residues. V dropped 5 bases and J dropped 2; count of bases not matched to a gene: 6. Germline V gene data show CDR1 as DFQATT and CDR2 as SNEGSKA (reference sequence). The CDR3 coding sequence is TGCAGTGCTCAGGGACAGCGAGCCTACGAGCAGTACTTC. It encodes CSAQGQRAYEQYF.

V gene TRBV5-6 combines with J gene TRBJ2-7; no definite D call. Trimming removed 4 bases at V and 6 bases at J, with 11 bases between. This CDR3 comprises 12 residues. Germline loops: CDR1 SGHDT, CDR2 YYEEEE. CDR3 nucleotides: TGTGCCAGCAGCGCGTACTTGGCCGAGCAGTACTTC. Translation gives CASSAYLAEQYF.

This clonotype turned up a few times. The V and J genes are TRBV5-1 and TRBJ2-3; 8 bases are a match to TRBD1. This CDR3 is 14 amino acids long. CDR1 is SGHRS, CDR2 YFSETQ, per germline. Trimming cost V 2 bases and J 5 bases; bases outside gene matches: 4. This CDR3 reads CASSFSGGEDTQYF. In nucleotides, the CDR3 is TGCGCCAGCAGCTTTTCAGGGGGCGAAGATACGCAGTATTTT.

The table lists this clonotype with a few counts. This chain connects TRBV10-2 to TRBJ2-3; 8 nucleotides agree with TRBD2. With 2 bases clipped from V and 5 bases from J, the junction kept 6 bases outside the gene matches. Germline CDR1 WSHSY, CDR2 SAAADI. The CDR3 consists of 15 residues. CDR3 protein: CASSEDGGAIDTQYF. Written as DNA, the CDR3 is TGCGCCAGCAGTGAGGACGGGGGGGCCATAGATACGCAGTATTTT.

Many counts were recorded for this clonotype. CDR3 loop: CASSYVLEETQYF. The CDR3 DNA reads TGTGCCAGCAGCTATGTCCTGGAGGAGACCCAGTACTTC. The chain couples TRBV5-6 to TRBJ2-5, with D unresolved. Trimming removed 3 bases at V and 5 bases at J, with 11 bases between. Germline CDR1 is SGHDT and CDR2 is YYEEEE. The CDR3 extends over 13 amino acids.

The sample holds a few counts of this clonotype. The chain uses TRBV15 and TRBJ2-3, with D perhaps TRBD2 (6 bases). The V gene lost 0 bases and the J gene lost 0 bases, with 10 bases spanning the gap. There are 16 residues in the CDR3. Per the germline V gene, CDR1 is LNHNV and CDR2 is YYDKDF (reference sequence). The CDR3, as DNA: TGTGCCACCAGCAGAGATCGGGACTGGAGCACAGATACGCAGTATTTT. Encoded protein: CATSRDRDWSTDTQYF.

The chain recombines TRBV15 with TRBJ2-3; D is ambiguous. Germline V lookup: CDR1 LNHNV, CDR2 YYDKDF (reference sequence). The CDR3 has 16 amino acids. Trimming pared 6 bases from V and 2 bases from J, leaving 18 bases between. CDR3 loop: CATSIGFDDNTDTQYF. The CDR3 nucleotides are TGTGCCACCAGTATCGGTTTCGACGATAACACAGATACGCAGTATTTT. Combining the CDR3 with reference TRBV15 and TRBJ2-3 gives the whole variable domain DAMVIQNPRYQVTQFGKPVTLSCSQTLNHNVMYWYQQKSSQAPKLLFHYYDKDFNNEADTPDNFQSRRPNTSFCFLDIRSPGLGDTAMYLCATSIGFDDNTDTQYFGPGTRLTVL.